This T cell receptor (beta chain) was profiled in a study of T cells in Graves' hyperthyroidism and ophthalmopathy. RNA transcripts were the template for amplifying TCR beta CDR3 regions. When the TCR CDR3 underwent first-round RT-PCR, the HTBI primer set was used. TCRdb reprocessed the multiplex PCR reads via MiXCR and lists one record per CDR3 protein. The data show hundreds of thousands of distinct CDR3 sequences, with roughly a sixth seen just once and approximately 15% held by the top ten. At least ten counts were recorded for this clonotype. CDR1 SGHTA and CDR2 FQGTGA come from the germline V gene. The V end was cut by 5 bases, the J end by 7 bases, with 15 bases between. The CDR3 runs 14 residues.

The chain joins TRBV7-3 to TRBJ2-1; possible D gene TRBD2, 6 bases. Material for sequencing was blood. The sequence derives from a woman in her late teens or twenties with Graves' ophthalmopathy. The CDR3: CASSPGGGWNEQFF. In DNA, the CDR3 is TGTGCCAGCAGCCCCGGGGGAGGATGGAATGAGCAGTTCTTC.